These T cell receptor beta chains were read from a single sample in a study of identical twins. TCRdb re-analysed the 5' RACE reads in MiXCR, keeping a single row per CDR3 protein. The sample lists 500,000 or so distinct CDR3 sequences; around 20% were seen once. These records were also assigned to another study, of T cells expressing NK-cell markers.

The source material was CD4+ T cells sorted from blood. The receptors come from a woman aged 18 to 35 in good health. CDR3s include the opening cysteine and the closing phenylalanine or tryptophan. A clone size is listed for some rows: how often the clone was seen (once, few, many), or a class if it is expanded.

V gene	J gene	clone size	CDR3 protein
TRBV12-3/TRBV12-4	TRBJ2-1	few	CASSLWRGGQNEQFF
TRBV12-3/TRBV12-4	TRBJ2-1	.	CASSRTRVSSYNEQFF
TRBV6-5	TRBJ2-5	.	CASSYRPDRRGETQYF
TRBV6-5	TRBJ2-3	.	CASSYQVKATSTDTQYF
TRBV10-3	TRBJ2-7	few	CAIGRDSYEQYF
TRBV6-1	TRBJ2-7	many	CASRFQGSSYEQYF
TRBV12-3/TRBV12-4	TRBJ1-2	few	CASSYRGRLKGYTF
TRBV20-1	TRBJ2-1	few	CSARVTGTAKYNEQFF
TRBV2	TRBJ2-3	.	CASSVEGLAFDTQYF
TRBV11-2	TRBJ2-1	.	CASSLSSGLNNEQFF
TRBV2	TRBJ2-1	.	CASHQGTWGYNEQFF
TRBV20-1	TRBJ1-1	many	CSASTGNTEAFF
TRBV12-3/TRBV12-4	TRBJ2-1	many	CASRRGRSYNEQFF
TRBV11-2	TRBJ2-1	.	CASSLGQGRKNEQFF
TRBV27	TRBJ2-7	once	CASSLSWDPTYEQYF
TRBV5-1	TRBJ2-2	many	CASSLGRVNTGELFF
TRBV6-1	TRBJ2-6	.	CASSLRTGKGYLANVLTF
TRBV7-2	TRBJ2-3	.	CASSTRTSGGPTQYF
TRBV19	TRBJ1-5	.	CASTLDGEFRPQHF
TRBV20-1	TRBJ2-1	.	CSAHPGGAGGNEQFF
TRBV20-1	TRBJ2-1	few	CSARDQRTSGSHEQFF
TRBV15	TRBJ2-7	few	CATSPKVGYEQYF
TRBV6-1	TRBJ1-2	few	CASRPGFGMDGYTF
TRBV12-3/TRBV12-4	TRBJ2-7	many	CASRLAGSYEQYF
TRBV20-1	TRBJ2-5	few	CSARTATLETQYF
TRBV3-1	TRBJ1-1	once	CASGGETEAFF
TRBV20-1	TRBJ2-1	many	CSARPRLGTSGYNEQFF
TRBV12-3/TRBV12-4	TRBJ1-2	few	CASRADYGYTF
TRBV18	TRBJ2-1	.	CASSPAGTGSYNEQFF
TRBV21-1	TRBJ1-5	few	CASSKLESSENSNQPQHF
TRBV5-6	TRBJ1-5	.	CASSLQRGQPQHF
TRBV20-1	TRBJ2-7	.	CSSRDSNGLSYEQYF
TRBV2	TRBJ2-2	.	CASSERGQLAGELFF
TRBV11-3	TRBJ2-4	few	CASSLERDRGLSIQYF
TRBV5-1	TRBJ2-7	few	CASRAGDTVGYEQYF
TRBV12-3/TRBV12-4	TRBJ2-3	.	CASSLSIAGSTDTQYF
TRBV4-1	TRBJ1-1	.	CASIPNRGVTEAFF
TRBV12-3/TRBV12-4	TRBJ2-3	few	CASSSPNPGQGFALLTDTQYF
TRBV12-3/TRBV12-4	TRBJ1-5	few	CASSWAVEGNQPQHF
TRBV4-3	TRBJ2-3	.	CASSKRGGASSTDTQYF
TRBV7-9	TRBJ2-7	few	CASSPSDYSYEQYF
TRBV30	TRBJ1-1	.	CAWSHRGNTEAFF
TRBV6-5	TRBJ1-1	.	CASSYLDRMNTEAFF
TRBV7-2	TRBJ2-1	few	CASSAGLAVRNEQFF
TRBV4-3	TRBJ2-7	.	CASSQDWEGFSGEQYF
TRBV6-5	TRBJ1-2	.	CASSYSRWGYYGYTF
TRBV19	TRBJ2-1	.	CASSVFSGRLLGLFF
TRBV12-3/TRBV12-4	TRBJ2-4	.	CASSLAALNIQYF
TRBV7-9	TRBJ2-3	few	CASSSPPTSLRADTQYF
TRBV5-5	TRBJ2-1	.	CASSPTLIYNEQFF
TRBV11-2	TRBJ2-1	few	CASSPIRWPLYNEQFF
TRBV19	TRBJ1-5	.	CATSRGDGNQPQHF
TRBV6-2/TRBV6-3	TRBJ2-7	few	CASSSLRFPKDEQYF
TRBV7-2	TRBJ2-5	.	CASRRTPQGTETQYF
TRBV3-1	TRBJ2-7	few	CASSTQASEQYF
TRBV12-3/TRBV12-4	TRBJ2-1	many	CASSLGGWGNEQFF
TRBV5-1	TRBJ1-1	few	CASSPLAEMNTEAFF